This entry describes one T cell receptor (beta chain). There is no known antigen for this receptor. No qualities accompany the bases; no much larger clone lies one base away. The cohort was made up of 666 healthy bone marrow donors. All cohort members were sampled while nominally healthy, although unrecorded immune exposures were likely present. The donor tested CMV seronegative and was one of the 352 seronegative cohort members. Every donor gave a peripheral blood sample, and the peripheral blood mononuclear cells from that sample were used for TCR beta sequencing. The Qiagen DNeasy Blood Extraction Kit was used to extract genomic DNA from the blood cell samples. Library method: the immunoSEQ multiplex PCR assay. For the multiplex PCR, a mixture combining 60 forward primers for TCR Vbeta segments and 13 reverse primers for TCR Jbeta segments was used. The CDR3 region of rearranged TCR beta genes was amplified from genomic DNA by a multiplex PCR assay. Amplified TCR beta libraries were sequenced as 87-base-pair reads on the Illumina HiSeq System. Processing in the source paper ran as follows. In a later analysis, approximately 74 million unique TCR beta chains were counted across the roughly 610 repertoires, and approximately 9.9 million of these chains were shared by at least two donors. Raw reads were error-corrected and collapsed into unique sequences with a nearest-neighbor algorithm that merged closely related sequences to remove PCR and sequencing errors. V, D and J gene segments were assigned by aligning CDR3 sequences to IMGT reference sequences. Each retained sequence needed at least a six-nucleotide match to both a V gene segment and a J gene segment. A rearrangement counted as productive if the CDR3 had no stop codons and remained in frame with V and J, and every other rearrangement counted as non-productive. CDR3 was defined by IMGT convention, running from the second conserved V-encoded cysteine to the conserved J-encoded phenylalanine. In an earlier analysis of 500 to 650 of the donors, sequences lacking an unambiguous match to a single V gene segment were excluded. An earlier analysis of 550 to 650 of the donors classified V segments as functional when productive rearrangements were above 56.7% and as segregating when the standard deviation between donors was above 5%. A statistical classification framework was developed to diagnose cytomegalovirus status using the catalog of TCR beta chain sequences. A later analysis assigned V and J genes by comparing TCR nucleotide sequences with IMGT/GENE-DB human TR gene sequences. In a later analysis, CDR3 sequences and most-parsimonious VDJ recombination scenarios were assigned using the TCRdist pipeline. A later analysis defined each TCR beta chain by its CDR3 amino acid sequence plus V-gene family, and excluded reads lacking a unique V-gene family. As a way to deal with suspected cross-contamination and a sequencing artifact, a later analysis dropped over 550 nucleotide sequences that were highly shared and had low generation probability. For each public chain, a later analysis derived a clonal expansion index from normalized ranks of inferred template counts within each repertoire. In a later analysis, generation probabilities were computed with a VDJ recombination model fitted to out-of-frame rearrangements, and the resulting probabilities were checked against IGoR. Hypergeometric tests were used in a later analysis to score TCR-TCR, TCR-HLA and TCR-CMV co-occurrence, with a repertoire-size bias correction applied to the TCR pairs. False discovery rates were estimated in a later analysis by permuting HLA or CMV assignments 20 times. In a later analysis, co-occurring TCRs were grouped using DBSCAN, with TCRdist sequence similarity added in when clustering inside HLA-allele-positive subsets. Repertoires with fewer than 30,000 or more than 120,000 public chains, plus five repertoires with anomalous nucleotide sharing, were excluded from co-occurrence clustering. What TCRdb holds here is the immuneACCESS table cut down to in-frame rearrangements. Part of the clones is not present; checked against another copy, under half of the missing clones reflect an unresolved V gene, and the others are unexplained. That table supplies the V and J calls and clone size; D and trimming were determined from the DNA. Present in this sample are 95,000 to 100,000 clones, 76% of which were seen just once. In total, the top ten clones hold about 4.3% of the sample.

This entry comes from a study of cytomegalovirus exposure and HLA in healthy donors (TCRdb year 2017). Study-level background: An earlier analysis of fewer than 750 of the donors reported 276 Gb of sequence data and 117 million unique TCR beta sequences obtained from 180 million or so T cells. The study was designed to test whether signatures of past pathogen exposure could be identified by cataloging public T cell receptors. An earlier analysis of around 540 of the donors applied high-throughput TCR beta sequencing to assess whether each TCR beta V gene segment acted as functional or pseudogenic. To predict cytomegalovirus infection status, the study combined high-throughput TCR immunosequencing, statistical association of individual TCRs with disease status, and machine learning. In a later analysis, previously published TCR beta repertoires from 550 to 750 donors were re-analyzed and high-resolution HLA genotyping was added so that TCR occurrence patterns could be studied. Typing coverage differed by locus: A, B, C, DRB1 and DQB1 were typed in about 620-640 donors, DQA1 in 522, DPA1 in 600 to 610, and DPB1 in just under 490. All discovery cohort repertoires had been generated on a single sequencing platform. Donor age, sex, ethnicity and CMV serostatus were compiled alongside the repertoire data. HLA typing covered class I and class II loci at four-digit resolution. An early release covering just under 650 HLA-typed donors comprised roughly 300 gigabases of sequencing data and around 86 million unique TCR sequences. About 5 DR-DQ haplotypes were handled as single units for association and clustering, since linkage in the cohort was strong. The later analysis used no new phenotypic data to find candidate immune exposures, relying instead on TCR beta sequences and their occurrence across donors. A later genetic analysis took genome-wide SNP genotypes for about three fifths of the 666 donors and used that subset as a discovery cohort. Among over 350 genotyped donors of the cohort, an average of approximately 240,000 unique TCR beta nucleotide sequences were sequenced per donor, roughly 20% of them non-productive. The study used immunosequencing to profile the T cell repertoires of more than 650 subjects and linked those repertoires to cytomegalovirus serostatus. A separate validation cohort of roughly 120 different subjects was used in addition to the roughly 700-subject first cohort. Of the 300 to 450 genotyped donors, more than 75% were placed in the genetic ancestry cluster associated with self-reported Caucasian donors. Paper-wide results and their limitations: A later genetic analysis associated a missense DCLRE1C variant with V-gene and J-gene trimming of TCR beta chains, and an independent cohort replicated the association. According to a later analysis, most CMV-associated TCR beta chains appeared to be HLA-restricted, and the HLA associations seemed to be driven largely by CMV exposure. Because counts were too low, about 15 rarely observed V segments, including chromosome 9 orphons, were left out of the earlier analysis of over 550 of the donors. According to a later genetic analysis, donors in an Asian-associated ancestry cluster had fewer N-insertions in productive TCRs than the approximately 670-donor mean. The classifier was reported to diagnose cytomegalovirus status with high specificity and sensitivity in both the original and validation cohorts. At a false discovery rate of 0.05, a later analysis linked around 15,000 TCR beta sequences to specific HLA alleles. The study listed over 150 TCR beta chains as associated with cytomegalovirus. A later analysis found that TCR association rates varied across HLA loci, with DRB1 alleles showing the most associated TCRs and HLA-C alleles the fewest. In vitro tests confirmed that a few of the cytomegalovirus-associated TCR beta chains recognize cytomegalovirus antigens. Only TCR beta chains were sequenced in this cohort, and the absence of alpha or paired-chain data limited detectable features. Correlated functional status among segregating V segments might be attributable to linkage disequilibrium, but an unknown experimental factor could not be ruled out. Several of the top co-occurrence clusters appeared to be linked to parvovirus B19, influenza, CMV and Epstein-Barr virus, according to a later analysis. CMV serostatus was the only immune exposure information available for the cohort. HLA typing was unavailable for some donors at each locus, so association tests used only the typed subset. Roughly uniform sequencing depth across donors was assumed in presence/absence analyses, although this assumption may not hold. Strong co-occurrence of HLA alleles, especially DR and DQ, made assigning TCR associations to individual alleles difficult. Some IMGT-functional V segments, including TRBV6-2 and TRBV6-3, could not be distinguished by the 87-base-pair reads and were therefore excluded. The authors suggested that the approach could potentially be extended to other disease states and immunological phenotypes. In a later analysis, HLA-associated TCR beta chains showed more clonal expansion and lower generation probabilities than non-associated chains that were equally common. The sequencing pipeline was judged likely to have produced a cluster of highly shared sequence variants as a technical artifact. Most TCR sequences were observed very rarely across donors, whereas some public TCRs were present in many individuals. A further reported finding was that TCR beta sequences accurately predicted the HLA-A and HLA-B alleles for most subjects in the first cohort. Broadly in line with IMGT annotations, most TCR beta V segments showed up in productive rearrangements about 90% or about 30% of the time in an earlier analysis of some 590 of the donors.

The CDR3, cysteine through phenylalanine, is 14 amino acids long. Only the CDR3 DNA stays, 42 bases, in frame from base 1. Sequences SGHRS (CDR1) and YFSETQ (CDR2) are obtained from the germline V gene. V is pruned by 7 bases and J by 4 bases, leaving 8 bases of the junction without a gene match. The receptor comes from a middle-aged man in good health and CMV-seronegative. The rearranged segments are TRBV5-1 and TRBJ2-1, with 7 junctional bases fitting TRBD2. The sample was PBMCs. The DNA reads as follows: TGCGCCAGCGAAATTGGGGGGGGATACAATGAGCAGTTCTTC. Its protein is CASEIGGGYNEQFF.